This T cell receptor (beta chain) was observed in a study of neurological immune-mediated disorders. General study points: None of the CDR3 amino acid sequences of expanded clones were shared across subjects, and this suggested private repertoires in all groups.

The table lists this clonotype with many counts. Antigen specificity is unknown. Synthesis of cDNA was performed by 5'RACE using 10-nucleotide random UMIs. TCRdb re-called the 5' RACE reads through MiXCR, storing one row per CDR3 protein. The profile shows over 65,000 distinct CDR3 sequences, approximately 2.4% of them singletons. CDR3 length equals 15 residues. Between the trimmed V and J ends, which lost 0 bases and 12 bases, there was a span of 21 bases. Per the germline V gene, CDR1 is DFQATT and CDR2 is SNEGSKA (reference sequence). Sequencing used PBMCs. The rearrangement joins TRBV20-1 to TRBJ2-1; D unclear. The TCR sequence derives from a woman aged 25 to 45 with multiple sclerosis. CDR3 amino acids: CSARDFKVDAYGQFF. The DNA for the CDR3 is TGCAGTGCTAGAGATTTTAAGGTAGATGCCTATGGGCAGTTCTTC.